This T cell receptor beta chain was captured by sequencing in a study of cytomegalovirus exposure and HLA in healthy donors. Across the study: A later analysis reported the roughly 130 validation repertoires used the same platform as the roughly 700 first-cohort repertoires.

On this clone itself: The antigen is unknown.

The assay was immunoSEQ multiplex PCR, and TCRdb's table has in-frame clones only and misses some. The table records 100,000 to 150,000 clones, about 89% of them present only once. Study-level findings and limits: For most TCR sequences rarity was the rule, although some public TCRs occurred in many donors. A subsequent analysis found that TCR clusters from the first cohort also tended to co-occur in the 120 or so validation repertoires, with under 95% of cluster scores above 0.

With V trimmed by 5 bases and J by 0 bases, 8 bases remained unmatched. Germline V gene data show CDR1 as SGHAT and CDR2 as FQDESV (reference sequence). This CDR3 has 16 residues. The material sequenced was PBMCs. The receptor was derived from a woman aged 18-29 years in good health and CMV-seronegative. The chain employs TRBV11-1 and TRBJ2-3; the match to TRBD1 covers 7 bases. In DNA form, the CDR3 reads TGTGCCAGCAGCCAAATCACGACAGGGAGCACAGATACGCAGTATTTT. As protein: CASSQITTGSTDTQYF.